These 20 T cell receptor beta chains share one sample of origin, sequenced in a study of blood T cell repertoires in COVID-19. Clones were sequenced by immunoSEQ multiplex PCR, and TCRdb holds only the in-frame ones, with some missing. The sample yields about 230,000 clones, roughly 83% seen once. Sample: peripheral blood. These receptors originate from a woman in her forties or fifties with acute or convalescent COVID-19.

The chain couples TRBV5-8 to TRBJ2-7; TRBD1 matches at 9 bases. The V segment lost 0 bases and the J segment 2 bases; nucleotides outside the gene matches: 3. Germline CDR1 reads SGHTS; CDR2 reads YDEGEE. CDR3 length: 15 amino acids. The CDR3 loop is CASSLGQGVTYEQYF. The CDR3 DNA sequence: TGTGCCAGCAGCTTGGGACAGGGGGTAACCTACGAGCAGTACTTC.

The chain recombines TRBV7-8 with TRBJ2-5; TRBD1 agrees at 7 bases. Germline assignment: CDR1 SGHVS and CDR2 FQNEAQ. The CDR3 sequence is 16 residues long. The ends lost 5 bases at V and 1 base at J; junction bases unmatched: 10. CDR3 residues: CASSRGGRGSQETQYF. CDR3 DNA: TGTGCCAGCAGCCGAGGGGGCAGGGGGTCCCAAGAGACCCAGTACTTC.

The rearrangement joins TRBV5-1 to TRBJ2-1; weak D call: TRBD1 (5 bases). Germline assignment: CDR1 SGHRS and CDR2 YFSETQ. V was trimmed by 0 bases and J by 2 bases, leaving 9 bases between them. The length of the CDR3 is 15 residues. The CDR3 here is CASSLAGSTYNEQFF. CDR3 DNA sequence: TGCGCCAGCAGCTTGGCAGGGTCCACCTACAATGAGCAGTTCTTC.

The chain employs TRBV7-2 and TRBJ2-1; TRBD1 matches at 8 bases. This CDR3 is built from 13 residues. J gave up 6 bases and V 5 bases, and 3 bases lay outside the gene matches. Germline CDR1 is SGHTA and CDR2 is FQGNSA. This CDR3 reads CASSHTGGNEQFF. DNA for the CDR3: TGTGCCAGCAGCCATACAGGGGGCAATGAGCAGTTCTTC.

The chain combines TRBV10-3 with TRBJ1-6; no clear D. V was trimmed by 3 bases and J by 7 bases, leaving 10 bases between them. From germline, CDR1 is ENHRY and CDR2 SYGVKD. The CDR3 contains 14 residues. The CDR3: CAISDSDLNSPLHF. As DNA, the CDR3 is TGTGCCATCAGTGATAGTGATCTCAATTCACCCCTCCACTTT.

The rearrangement uses TRBV28 and TRBJ2-3; 9 bases line up with TRBD2. Losses at the gene ends were 6 bases for V and 0 bases for J; bases not matched to a gene: 4. CDR1 and CDR2 from the germline V gene are MDHEN and SYDVKM. The CDR3 contains 15 residues. In nucleotides, the CDR3 is TGTGCCAGCAGCCCGCGGGGGGGAAGCACAGATACGCAGTATTTT. It yields the protein CASSPRGGSTDTQYF. The full variable domain, rest sourced from reference TRBV28 and TRBJ2-3, is DVKVTQSSRYLVKRTGEKVFLECVQDMDHENMFWYRQDPGLGLRLIYFSYDVKMKEKGDIPEGYSVSREKKERFSLILESASTNQTSMYLCASSPRGGSTDTQYFGPGTRLTVL.

The genes are TRBV7-2 and TRBJ2-7; 12 nucleotides agree with TRBD2. The CDR3 runs to 14 residues. The V segment lost 8 bases and the J segment 6 bases; nucleotides outside the gene matches: 8. Germline V gene data show CDR1 as SGHTA and CDR2 as FQGNSA. The CDR3 region is CASETSGGVGEQYF. The CDR3, as DNA: TGTGCCAGCGAGACTAGCGGGGGAGTAGGCGAGCAGTACTTC.

CDR3 coding DNA: TGCGCCAGCAGTGTGCAGATCGGGTCTAGTAATGAGACCCAGTACTTC. It yields the protein CASSVQIGSSNETQYF. The rearrangement joins TRBV10-1 to TRBJ2-5, with D hard to call. This CDR3 comprises 16 residues. V lost 4 bases and J 5 bases, leaving 20 bases between the germline ends. The germline V gene encodes CDR1 WNHNN and CDR2 SYGVQD (reference sequence).

The J gene is TRBJ1-4, the V gene TRBV4-1; D remains ambiguous. Germline CDR1 is MGHRA and CDR2 is YSYEKL. CDR3 length: 15 residues. V lost 4 bases, J lost 6 bases, and 15 bases lay in between. CDR3 in amino acids: CASSPRTDLYEKLFF. For the CDR3, the DNA is TGCGCCAGCAGCCCCCGGACGGACTTGTATGAAAAACTGTTTTTT.

This clone was picked up one time. This chain joins TRBV4-2 and TRBJ1-2, with D maybe TRBD1 (5 bases). There are 15 residues in the CDR3. The germline gives CDR1 LGHNA, CDR2 YNFKEQ. Deletions cut 4 bases from V and 4 bases from J, with 16 bases between. The CDR3 nucleotides are TGTGCCAGCAGCCCCGGAGCCAGGGCCACCTATGGCTACACCTTC. It codes for CASSPGARATYGYTF.

The chain recombines TRBV4-2 with TRBJ1-2; 7 bases agree with TRBD1. CDR1 and CDR2 (germline): LGHNA, YNFKEQ. J lost 3 bases, V lost 3 bases, and 4 bases had no gene match. CDR3 size: 14 residues. The CDR3 DNA reads TGTGCCAGCAGCCATCGACAGGGTGACTATGGCTACACCTTC. This sequence encodes CASSHRQGDYGYTF.

V usage is TRBV18 and J usage is TRBJ2-2; 9 bases agree with TRBD1. The CDR3 runs to 16 residues. The germline V gene encodes CDR1 KGHSH and CDR2 LQKENI. V was clipped by 6 bases and J by 0 bases; unmatched bases: 5. DNA of the CDR3: TGTGCCAGCTCCCCGGACAGGGGCACGAACACCGGGGAGCTGTTTTTT. It codes for CASSPDRGTNTGELFF.

This clone was counted only a few times. The chain combines TRBV2 with TRBJ1-2; TRBD1 agrees at 10 bases. With V trimmed by 6 bases and J by 2 bases, 6 bases remained unmatched. The germline CDR1 and CDR2 sequences are SNHLY and FYNNEI. The CDR3 runs 15 residues. The DNA for the CDR3 is TGTGCCAGCAGCCCCTCGACAGGGGGCAACTATGGCTACACCTTC. Its translation is CASSPSTGGNYGYTF. The full variable domain, with the rest looked up from reference TRBV2 and TRBJ1-2, is EPEVTQTPSHQVTQMGQEVILRCVPISNHLYFYWYRQILGQKVEFLVSFYNNEISEKSEIFDDQFSVERPDGSNFTLKIRSTKLEDSAMYFCASSPSTGGNYGYTFGSGTRLTVV.

The chain employs TRBV3-1 (or the pseudogene TRBV3-2) and TRBJ2-6, with unresolved D. This CDR3 spans 19 amino acids. Germline V gives CDR1 LGHDT, CDR2 YNNKEL (reference sequence). V shed 0 bases and J shed 0 bases, with 15 bases lying between them. CDR3 loop: CASSQDLVSPSSGANVLTF. The CDR3 DNA sequence: TGTGCCAGCAGCCAAGACCTGGTGTCCCCGAGCTCTGGGGCCAACGTCCTGACTTTC.

This clone appeared a few times. V and J are TRBV28 and TRBJ1-1; D possibly corresponds to TRBD1 (5 bases). Trimming pared 5 bases from V and 4 bases from J, leaving 20 bases between. This CDR3 region has 16 residues. The germline gives CDR1 MDHEN, CDR2 SYDVKM. CDR3 in amino acids: CASSLPGRGRGTEAFF. In nucleotides, the CDR3 is TGTGCCAGCAGTCTACCGGGGCGGGGAAGGGGCACTGAAGCTTTCTTT.

The chain carries TRBV5-5 and TRBJ2-7; 7 bases are shared with TRBD1. V was pared by 5 bases and J by 0 bases, with 5 bases of the junction left unmatched. There are 14 residues in the CDR3. The germline gives CDR1 SGHKS, CDR2 YYEKEE (reference sequence). CDR3 nucleotides: TGTGCCAGCAGTTCAGGACAGGCCTCCTACGAGCAGTACTTC. The encoded protein is CASSSGQASYEQYF.

This rearrangement joins TRBV18 to TRBJ2-7, with TRBD2 matching over 10 bases. CDR1 is KGHSH, CDR2 LQKENI, per germline. This CDR3 spans 15 amino acids. Germline trimming cut 6 bases from V and 2 bases from J; bases unmatched to any gene: 7. The CDR3 reads CASSRGTSEAYEQYF. The DNA for the CDR3 is TGTGCCAGCTCCCGAGGGACTAGCGAGGCCTACGAGCAGTACTTC. The full variable domain, its missing parts supplied by reference TRBV18 and TRBJ2-7, is NAGVMQNPRHLVRRRGQEARLRCSPMKGHSHVYWYRQLPEEGLKFMVYLQKENIIDESGMPKERFSAEFPKEGPSILRIQQVVRGDSAAYFCASSRGTSEAYEQYFGPGTRLTVT.

CDR3 region: CASDRLSGRKSYEQYF. The CDR3 region has the DNA TGTGCCAGCGACCGTCTGAGCGGGAGAAAGAGCTACGAGCAGTACTTC. The V call is TRBV11-2, the J call TRBJ2-7, with 8 bases that match TRBD2. CDR1 is SGHAT and CDR2 is FQNNGV in the germline V gene. The CDR3 length is 16 residues. The V and J ends lost 8 bases and 3 bases, in that order; junction bases with no gene match: 15.

The chain employs TRBV20-1 and TRBJ2-7, with D uncertain. V was trimmed by 1 base and J by 4 bases, leaving 5 bases between them. CDR1 is DFQATT, CDR2 SNEGSKA, per germline (reference sequence). The CDR3 is 11 residues long. This CDR3 reads CSARAPYEQYF. The CDR3 DNA reads as TGCAGTGCTAGAGCTCCGTACGAGCAGTACTTC.

The chain recombines TRBV2 with TRBJ2-3; TRBD2 matches at 11 bases. Germline V gene sequence: CDR1 SNHLY, CDR2 FYNNEI. J gave up 2 bases and V 8 bases, and 6 bases lay outside the gene matches. This CDR3 is 15 amino acids long. This CDR3 reads CASCLAGGYTDTQYF. The CDR3 DNA follows: TGTGCCAGCTGTTTAGCGGGAGGGTACACAGATACGCAGTATTTT.